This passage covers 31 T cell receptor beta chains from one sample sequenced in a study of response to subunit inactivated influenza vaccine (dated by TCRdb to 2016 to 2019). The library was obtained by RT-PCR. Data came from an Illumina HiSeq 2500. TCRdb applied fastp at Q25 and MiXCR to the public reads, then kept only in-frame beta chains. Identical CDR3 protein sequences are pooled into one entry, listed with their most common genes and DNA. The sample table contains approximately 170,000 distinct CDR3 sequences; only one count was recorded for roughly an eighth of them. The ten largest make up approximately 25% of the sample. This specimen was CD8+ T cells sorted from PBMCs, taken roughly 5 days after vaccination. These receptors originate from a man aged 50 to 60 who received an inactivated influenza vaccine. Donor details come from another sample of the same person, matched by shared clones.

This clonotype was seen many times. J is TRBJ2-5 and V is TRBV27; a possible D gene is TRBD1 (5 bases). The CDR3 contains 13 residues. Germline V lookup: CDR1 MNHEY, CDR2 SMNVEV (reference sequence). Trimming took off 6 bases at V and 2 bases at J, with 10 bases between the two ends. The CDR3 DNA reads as TGTGCCAGCAGACAGGTTCTACAAGAGACCCAGTACTTC. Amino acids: CASRQVLQETQYF.

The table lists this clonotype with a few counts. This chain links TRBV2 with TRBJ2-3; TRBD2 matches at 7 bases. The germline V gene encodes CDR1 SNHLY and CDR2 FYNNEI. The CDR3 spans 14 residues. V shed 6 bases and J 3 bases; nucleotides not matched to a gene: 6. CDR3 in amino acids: CASSGLDLTDTQYF. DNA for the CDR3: TGTGCCAGCAGCGGACTAGACCTAACAGATACGCAGTATTTT.

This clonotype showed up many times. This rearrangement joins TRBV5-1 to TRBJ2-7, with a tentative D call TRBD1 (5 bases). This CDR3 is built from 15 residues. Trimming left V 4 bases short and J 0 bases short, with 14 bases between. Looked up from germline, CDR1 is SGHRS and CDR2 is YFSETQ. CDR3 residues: CASSAGPGYSYEQYF. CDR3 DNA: TGCGCCAGCAGCGCCGGTCCAGGGTACTCCTACGAGCAGTACTTC. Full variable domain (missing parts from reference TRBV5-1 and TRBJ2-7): KAGVTQTPRYLIKTRGQQVTLSCSPISGHRSVSWYQQTPGQGLQFLFEYFSETQRNKGNFPGRFSGRQFSNSRSEMNVSTLELGDSALYLCASSAGPGYSYEQYFGPGTRLTVT.

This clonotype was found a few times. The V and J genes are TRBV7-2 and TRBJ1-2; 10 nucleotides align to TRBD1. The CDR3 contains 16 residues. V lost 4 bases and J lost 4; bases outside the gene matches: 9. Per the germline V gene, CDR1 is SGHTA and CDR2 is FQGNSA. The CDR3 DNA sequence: TGTGCCAGCAGCTATATTGGGACAGGGGAAAGCTATGGCTACACCTTC. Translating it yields CASSYIGTGESYGYTF. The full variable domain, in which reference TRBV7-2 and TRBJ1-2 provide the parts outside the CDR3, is GAGVSQSPSNKVTEKGKDVELRCDPISGHTALYWYRQSLGQGLEFLIYFQGNSAPDKSGLPSDRFSAERTGGSVSTLTIQRTQQEDSAVYLCASSYIGTGESYGYTFGSGTRLTVV.

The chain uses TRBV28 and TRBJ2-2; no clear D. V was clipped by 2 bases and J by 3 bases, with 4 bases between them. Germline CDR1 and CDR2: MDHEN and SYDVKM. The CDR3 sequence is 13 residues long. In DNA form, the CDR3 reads TGTGCCAGCAGTTTAAGGGACACCGGGGAGCTGTTTTTT. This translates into CASSLRDTGELFF.

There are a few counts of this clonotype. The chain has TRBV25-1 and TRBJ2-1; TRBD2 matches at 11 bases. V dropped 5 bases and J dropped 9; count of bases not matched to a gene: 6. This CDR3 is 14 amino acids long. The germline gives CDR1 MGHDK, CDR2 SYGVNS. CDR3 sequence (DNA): TGTGCCAGCAGTCATAGCGGGGGGGCAAGTGAGCAGTTCTTC. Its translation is CASSHSGGASEQFF.

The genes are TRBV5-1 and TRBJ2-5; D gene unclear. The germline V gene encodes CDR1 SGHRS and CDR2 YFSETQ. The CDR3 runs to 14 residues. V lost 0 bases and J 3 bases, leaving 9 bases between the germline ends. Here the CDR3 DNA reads TGCGCCAGCAGCTTGGTTTGGGGAAAAGAGACCCAGTACTTC. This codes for CASSLVWGKETQYF.

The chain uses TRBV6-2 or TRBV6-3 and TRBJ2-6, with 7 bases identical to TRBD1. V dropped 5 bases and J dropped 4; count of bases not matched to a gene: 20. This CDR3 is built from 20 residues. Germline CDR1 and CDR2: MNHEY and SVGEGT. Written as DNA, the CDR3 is TGTGCCAGCAGTCCTTCGACAGGGTACGGCGGTGGGACGGGGGCCAACGTCCTGACTTTC. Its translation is CASSPSTGYGGGTGANVLTF.

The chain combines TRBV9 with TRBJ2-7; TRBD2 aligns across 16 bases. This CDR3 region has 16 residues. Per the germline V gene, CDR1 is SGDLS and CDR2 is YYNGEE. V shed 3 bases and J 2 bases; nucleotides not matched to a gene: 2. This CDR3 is CASSAGTSGRAYEQYF. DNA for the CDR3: TGTGCCAGCAGCGCCGGGACTAGCGGGAGGGCCTACGAGCAGTACTTC.

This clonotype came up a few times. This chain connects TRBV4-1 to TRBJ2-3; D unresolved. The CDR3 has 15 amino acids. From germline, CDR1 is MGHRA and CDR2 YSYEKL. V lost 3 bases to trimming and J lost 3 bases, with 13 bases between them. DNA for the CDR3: TGCGCCAGCAGCCAGATATCGGACGCGACAGATACGCAGTATTTT. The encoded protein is CASSQISDATDTQYF.

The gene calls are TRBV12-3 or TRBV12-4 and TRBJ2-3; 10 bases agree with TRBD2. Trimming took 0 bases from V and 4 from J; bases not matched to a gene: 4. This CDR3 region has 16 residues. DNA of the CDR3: TGTGCCAGCAGTTTAGCAGCCCTAGCGGGGGCAGATACGCAGTATTTT. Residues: CASSLAALAGADTQYF.

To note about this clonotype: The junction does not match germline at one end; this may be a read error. CDR3 sequence: CASNAGGRTVELFF. Written as DNA, the CDR3 is TGTGCCAGCAACGCGGGGGGGCGAACCGTGGAGCTGTTTTTT. The chain has TRBV27 and TRBJ2-2, with 9 bases fitting TRBD2. The CDR3 extends over 14 amino acids. CDR1 MNHEY and CDR2 SMNVEV come from the germline V gene (reference sequence).

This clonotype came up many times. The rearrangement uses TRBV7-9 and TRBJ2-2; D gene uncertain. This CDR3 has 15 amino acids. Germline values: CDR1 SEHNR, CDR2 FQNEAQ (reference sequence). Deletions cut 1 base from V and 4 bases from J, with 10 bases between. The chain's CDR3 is CASSLGSLFTGELFF. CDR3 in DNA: TGTGCCAGCAGCTTAGGAAGCCTCTTCACCGGGGAGCTGTTTTTT.

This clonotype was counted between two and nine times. The CDR3 sequence is CASSLWLTDTQYF. As DNA, the CDR3 is TGTGCCAGCAGTTTATGGCTCACAGATACGCAGTATTTT. The chain recombines TRBV12-3 or TRBV12-4 with TRBJ2-3; D gene uncertain. The V end was cut by 2 bases, the J end by 2 bases, with 5 bases between. The CDR3 extends over 13 amino acids.

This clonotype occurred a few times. The CDR3 region is CASSTTSGHSYEQYF. DNA of the CDR3: TGTGCCAGCAGTACAACTAGCGGACACTCCTACGAGCAGTACTTC. The chain is built from TRBV28 and TRBJ2-7; 8 bases align to TRBD2. The J segment lost 0 bases and the V segment lost 5 bases, leaving 6 bases of the junction unmatched. There are 15 residues in the CDR3. Germline V CDR1 and CDR2: MDHEN, SYDVKM.

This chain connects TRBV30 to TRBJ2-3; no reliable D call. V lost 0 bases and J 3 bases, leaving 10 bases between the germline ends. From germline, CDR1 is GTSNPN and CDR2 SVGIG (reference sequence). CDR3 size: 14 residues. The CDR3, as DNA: TGTGCCTGGAGTGTATTGGGAAAAACAGATACGCAGTATTTT. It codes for CAWSVLGKTDTQYF.

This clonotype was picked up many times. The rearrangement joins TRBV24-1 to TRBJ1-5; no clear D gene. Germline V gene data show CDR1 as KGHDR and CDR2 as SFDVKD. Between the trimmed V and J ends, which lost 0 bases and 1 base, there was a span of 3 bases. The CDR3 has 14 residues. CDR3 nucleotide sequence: TGTGCCACCAGTGATTTGCGGAGCAATCAGCCCCAGCATTTT. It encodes CATSDLRSNQPQHF.

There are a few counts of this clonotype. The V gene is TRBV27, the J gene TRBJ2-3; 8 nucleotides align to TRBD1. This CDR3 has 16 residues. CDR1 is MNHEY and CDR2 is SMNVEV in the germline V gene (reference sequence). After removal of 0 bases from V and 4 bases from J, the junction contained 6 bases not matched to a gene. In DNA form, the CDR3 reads TGTGCCAGCAGTTTATCTGGGACAGGAAGGGCAGATACGCAGTATTTT. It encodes CASSLSGTGRADTQYF.

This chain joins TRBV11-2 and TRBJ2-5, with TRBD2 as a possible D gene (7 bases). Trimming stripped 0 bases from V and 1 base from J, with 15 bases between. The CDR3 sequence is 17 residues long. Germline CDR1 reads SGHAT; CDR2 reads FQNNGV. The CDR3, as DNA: TGTGCCAGCAGCTTAGATATTACGGGGGGCGGCCAAGAGACCCAGTACTTC. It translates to CASSLDITGGGQETQYF.

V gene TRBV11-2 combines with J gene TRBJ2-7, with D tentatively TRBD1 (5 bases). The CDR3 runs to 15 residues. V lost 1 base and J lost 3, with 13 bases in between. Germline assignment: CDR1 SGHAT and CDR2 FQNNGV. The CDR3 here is CASSLGDSPYYEQYF. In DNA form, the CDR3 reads TGTGCCAGCAGCTTAGGTGACAGCCCGTACTACGAGCAGTACTTC.

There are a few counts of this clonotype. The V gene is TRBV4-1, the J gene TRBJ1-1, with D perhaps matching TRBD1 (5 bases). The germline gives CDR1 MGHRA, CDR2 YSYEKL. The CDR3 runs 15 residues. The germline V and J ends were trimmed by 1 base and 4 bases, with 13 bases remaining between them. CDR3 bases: TGCGCCAGCAGCCAAGTTGGGGACGGGGGCACTGAAGCTTTCTTT. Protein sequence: CASSQVGDGGTEAFF.

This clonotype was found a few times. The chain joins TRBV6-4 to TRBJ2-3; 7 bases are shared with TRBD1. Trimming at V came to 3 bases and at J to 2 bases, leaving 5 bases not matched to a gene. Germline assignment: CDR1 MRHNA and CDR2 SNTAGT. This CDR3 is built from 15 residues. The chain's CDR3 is CASSEVTGNTDTQYF. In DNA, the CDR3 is TGTGCCAGCAGTGAAGTGACAGGGAACACAGATACGCAGTATTTT.

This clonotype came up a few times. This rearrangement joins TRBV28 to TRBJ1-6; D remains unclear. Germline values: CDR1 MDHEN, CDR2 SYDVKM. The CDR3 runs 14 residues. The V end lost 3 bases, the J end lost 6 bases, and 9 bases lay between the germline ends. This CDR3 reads CASSFAAINSPLHF. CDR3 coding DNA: TGTGCCAGCAGTTTCGCAGCGATTAATTCACCCCTCCACTTT. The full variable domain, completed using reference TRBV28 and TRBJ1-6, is DVKVTQSSRYLVKRTGEKVFLECVQDMDHENMFWYRQDPGLGLRLIYFSYDVKMKEKGDIPEGYSVSREKKERFSLILESASTNQTSMYLCASSFAAINSPLHFGNGTRLTVT.

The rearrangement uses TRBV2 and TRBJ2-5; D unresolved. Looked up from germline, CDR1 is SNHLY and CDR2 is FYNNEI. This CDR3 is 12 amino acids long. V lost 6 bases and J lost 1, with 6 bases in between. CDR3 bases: TGTGCCAGCAGGGAACCCCAAGAGACCCAGTACTTC. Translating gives CASREPQETQYF.

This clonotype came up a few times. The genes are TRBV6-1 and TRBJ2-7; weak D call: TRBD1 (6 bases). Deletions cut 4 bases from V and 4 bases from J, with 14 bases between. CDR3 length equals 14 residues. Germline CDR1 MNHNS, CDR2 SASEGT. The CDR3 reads CASSVTGTSYEQYF. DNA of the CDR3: TGTGCCAGCAGTGTTACCGGGACAAGTTACGAGCAGTACTTC.

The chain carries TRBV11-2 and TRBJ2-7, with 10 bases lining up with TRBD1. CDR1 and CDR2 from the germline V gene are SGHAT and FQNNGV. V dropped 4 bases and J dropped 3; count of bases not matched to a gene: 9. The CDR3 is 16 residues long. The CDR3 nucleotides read TGTGCCAGCAGCTCACAGACTAGGACAGGGGGCTACGAGCAGTACTTC. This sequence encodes CASSSQTRTGGYEQYF.

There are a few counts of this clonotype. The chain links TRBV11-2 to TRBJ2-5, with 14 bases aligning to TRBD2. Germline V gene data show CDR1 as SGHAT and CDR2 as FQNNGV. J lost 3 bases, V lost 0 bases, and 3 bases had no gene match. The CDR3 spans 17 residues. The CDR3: CASSLERGLAGEETQYF. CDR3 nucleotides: TGTGCCAGCAGCTTAGAAAGGGGACTAGCGGGAGAAGAGACCCAGTACTTC.

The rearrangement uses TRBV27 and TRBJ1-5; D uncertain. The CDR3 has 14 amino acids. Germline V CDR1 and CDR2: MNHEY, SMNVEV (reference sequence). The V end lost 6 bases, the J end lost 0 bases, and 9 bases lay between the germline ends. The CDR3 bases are TGTGCCAGCAGCCCGATTCATAGCAATCAGCCCCAGCATTTT. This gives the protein CASSPIHSNQPQHF.

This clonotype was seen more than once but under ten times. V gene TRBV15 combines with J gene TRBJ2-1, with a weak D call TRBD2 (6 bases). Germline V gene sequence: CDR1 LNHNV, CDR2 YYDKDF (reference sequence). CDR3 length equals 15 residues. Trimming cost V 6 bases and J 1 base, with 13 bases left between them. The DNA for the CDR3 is TGTGCCACCAGTCAGGGCCGGGGGTCCTACAATGAGCAGTTCTTC. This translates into CATSQGRGSYNEQFF.

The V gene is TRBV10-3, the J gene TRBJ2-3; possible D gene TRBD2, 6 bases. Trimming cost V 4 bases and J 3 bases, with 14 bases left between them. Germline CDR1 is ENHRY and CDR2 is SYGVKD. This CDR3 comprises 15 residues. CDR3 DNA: TGTGCCATCAGTGTCCGGGGAGGTGGGACAGATACGCAGTATTTT. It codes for CAISVRGGGTDTQYF.

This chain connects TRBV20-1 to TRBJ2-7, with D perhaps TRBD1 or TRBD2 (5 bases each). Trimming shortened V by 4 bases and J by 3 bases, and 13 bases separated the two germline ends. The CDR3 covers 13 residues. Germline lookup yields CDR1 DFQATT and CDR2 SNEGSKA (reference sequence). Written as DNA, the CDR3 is TGCAGTGCTATACCTAATGGGGGCTACGAGCAGTACTTC. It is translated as CSAIPNGGYEQYF.